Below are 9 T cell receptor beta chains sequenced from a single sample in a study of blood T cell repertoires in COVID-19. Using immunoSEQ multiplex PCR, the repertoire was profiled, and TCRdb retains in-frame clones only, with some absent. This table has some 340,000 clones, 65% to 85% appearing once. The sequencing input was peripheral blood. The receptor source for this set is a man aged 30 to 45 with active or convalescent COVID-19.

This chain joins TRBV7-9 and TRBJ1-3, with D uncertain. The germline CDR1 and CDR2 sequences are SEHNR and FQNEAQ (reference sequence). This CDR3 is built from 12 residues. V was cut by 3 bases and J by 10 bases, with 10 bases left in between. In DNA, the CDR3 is TGTGCCAGCAGCTTGGGAGAGGCAACCATATATTTT. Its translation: CASSLGEATIYF.

In DNA, the CDR3 is TGTGCCAGCAGTTACCAGGGAGGGAGCAATCAGCCCCAGCATTTT. Protein: CASSYQGGSNQPQHF. The chain couples TRBV6-6 to TRBJ1-5; the D gene is possibly TRBD1 (5 bases). The CDR3 sequence is 15 residues long. Trimming left V 2 bases short and J 1 base short, with 9 bases between. Germline assignment: CDR1 MNHNY and CDR2 SVGAGI (reference sequence).

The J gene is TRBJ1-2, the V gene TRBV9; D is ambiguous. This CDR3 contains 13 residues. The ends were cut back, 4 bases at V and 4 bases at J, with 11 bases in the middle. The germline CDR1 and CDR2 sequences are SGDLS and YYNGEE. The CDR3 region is CASSPPTGYGYTF. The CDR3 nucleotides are TGTGCCAGCAGCCCCCCGACGGGCTATGGCTACACCTTC.

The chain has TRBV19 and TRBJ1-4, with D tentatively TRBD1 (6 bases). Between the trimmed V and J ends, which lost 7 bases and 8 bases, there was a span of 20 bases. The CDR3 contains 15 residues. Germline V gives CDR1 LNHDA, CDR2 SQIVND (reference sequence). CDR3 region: CASTPMVGTSEKLFF. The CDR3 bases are TGTGCCAGTACTCCAATGGTTGGGACATCAGAAAAACTGTTTTTT.

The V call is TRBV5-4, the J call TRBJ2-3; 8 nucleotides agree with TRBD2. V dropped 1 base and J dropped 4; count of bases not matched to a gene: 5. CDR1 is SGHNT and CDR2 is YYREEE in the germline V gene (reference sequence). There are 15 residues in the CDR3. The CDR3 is CASSLISGVPDTQYF. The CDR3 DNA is TGTGCCAGCAGCTTGATTAGCGGGGTACCAGATACGCAGTATTTT.

DNA of the CDR3: TGTGCCAGCAGTCCCGGCGGGGCTTCTAATGAAAAACTGTTTTTT. Its translation: CASSPGGASNEKLFF. The V call is TRBV25-1, the J call TRBJ1-4; maybe TRBD1 (5 bases). Germline assignment: CDR1 MGHDK and CDR2 SYGVNS. The V end lost 5 bases, the J end lost 3 bases, and 13 bases lay between the germline ends. The CDR3 runs to 15 residues.

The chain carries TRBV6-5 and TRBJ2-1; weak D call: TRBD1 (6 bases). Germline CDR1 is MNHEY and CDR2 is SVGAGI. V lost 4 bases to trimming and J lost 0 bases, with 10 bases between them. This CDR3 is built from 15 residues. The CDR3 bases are TGTGCCAGCAGTTCTCCAGGGGTCTCCTACAATGAGCAGTTCTTC. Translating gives CASSSPGVSYNEQFF.

CDR3 nucleotide sequence: TGTGCCAGCAGCCCCGCGAGGAGCCTAAGCACAGATACGCAGTATTTT. It encodes CASSPARSLSTDTQYF. V usage is TRBV11-2 and J usage is TRBJ2-3; D remains unclear. CDR3 length: 16 amino acids. CDR1 and CDR2 (germline): SGHAT, FQNNGV. Between the trimmed V and J ends, which lost 5 bases and 0 bases, there was a span of 15 bases.

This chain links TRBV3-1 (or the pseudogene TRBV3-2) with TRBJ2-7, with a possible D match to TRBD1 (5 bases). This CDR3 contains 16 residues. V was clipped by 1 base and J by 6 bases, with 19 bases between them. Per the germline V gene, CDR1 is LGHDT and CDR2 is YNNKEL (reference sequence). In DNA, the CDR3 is TGTGCCAGCAGCCAAGCCCTGACAGTTCCCCGTCGCGAGCAGTACTTC. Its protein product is CASSQALTVPRREQYF.